These T cell receptor beta chains were read from a single sample in a study of T cells in Graves' hyperthyroidism and ophthalmopathy. Each CDR3 protein gets one entry after TCRdb re-called the multiplex PCR reads with MiXCR. Among about 700,000 distinct CDR3 sequences listed, 14% were seen once. What was sequenced was blood. The receptors here all came from a young woman with Graves' hyperthyroidism. Both conserved end residues are part of each CDR3. A D gene is named only where the DNA matches it firmly. Clone sizes are given selectively: once, few, many, or a class where the clone is expanded.

cdr3_nt	cdr3_aa	clone_size	d_call	v_call	j_call
TGTGCCACCAGTGATCCCGACGGACTACACCGGGAGCTGTTTTTT	CATSDPDGLHRELFF	once	-	TRBV24-1	TRBJ2-2
TGTGCCAGCCAATCCCCGAACGGGGGCGCGACCGGGGAGCTGTTTTTT	CASQSPNGGATGELFF	many	-	TRBV6-1	TRBJ2-2
TGTGCCAGCAGCCTCAGTGGAGGCGGGCCCCTCCACTTT	CASSLSGGGPLHF	-	-	TRBV7-9	TRBJ1-6
TGCAGTGCTAGCCTAGCGGGACTAGGAGAGACCCAGTACTTC	CSASLAGLGETQYF	-	TRBD2	TRBV20-1	TRBJ2-5
TGTGCCAGCAGTTACGGCCAGGCAGGGTTCTATGGCTACACCTTC	CASSYGQAGFYGYTF	-	-	TRBV6-5	TRBJ1-2
TGTGCCAGCAGCTTGGCCCCGGGACGGATCTCTGGAAACACCATATATTTT	CASSLAPGRISGNTIYF	few	-	TRBV5-6	TRBJ1-3
TGTGCCAGCAGTTGGAGACTAGCGGGGGACTACGAGCAGTACTTC	CASSWRLAGDYEQYF	many	TRBD2	TRBV6-1	TRBJ2-7
TGTGCCAGCAGTGATGTGAGCGGTATGGTACACAATGAGCAGTTCTTC	CASSDVSGMVHNEQFF	few	-	TRBV11-3	TRBJ2-1
TGTGCCAGCAGCCAAGTAGGGTCCTACGAGCAGTACTTC	CASSQVGSYEQYF	many	-	TRBV3-1	TRBJ2-7
TGTGCCAGCAGCCAAACAGGGTGGGGAGGTTCACCCCTCCACTTT	CASSQTGWGGSPLHF	-	-	TRBV27	TRBJ1-6
TGCGCCAGCAGTGAGTCCCCTAGCTGGGATGAGCAGTTCTTC	CASSESPSWDEQFF	-	-	TRBV10-2	TRBJ2-1
TGTGCCAGCAGCTACACCGGACAGGGGGCCGCTGGGGCCAACGTCCTGACTTTC	CASSYTGQGAAGANVLTF	few	TRBD1	TRBV6-4	TRBJ2-6
TGCGCCAGCAGACCAGGGACAGGGGGAAACACTGAAGCTTTCTTT	CASRPGTGGNTEAFF	many	TRBD1	TRBV10-2	TRBJ1-1
TGTGCCAGCAGCCTTGGACAGGGTGGCTACGAGCAGTACTTC	CASSLGQGGYEQYF	many	TRBD1	TRBV2	TRBJ2-7
TGCGCCAGCAGCACAGGACTAGCGGGAACAGCCAAAAACATTCAGTACTTC	CASSTGLAGTAKNIQYF	few	TRBD2	TRBV5-1	TRBJ2-4
TGCAGTGCTTTGATCGGCGACTCCTACAATGAGCAGTTCTTC	CSALIGDSYNEQFF	-	-	TRBV20-1	TRBJ2-1